What follows describes a single TCR beta chain. Its antigen remains unknown. The DNA is left out, because the CDR3 cannot be placed on it with certainty; the CDR3 is given as TCRdb lists it. Using RNA template, CDR3s of TCR alpha and beta were amplified with iRepertoire arm-PCR. One-step reverse transcription and amplification started from around 100-400 ng of tissue mRNA or PBMC total RNA. TCRdb reprocessed the multiplex PCR reads via MiXCR and lists one record per CDR3 protein. Here the sample spans around 90,000 distinct CDR3 sequences, 35% to 45% being singletons. The data are from a study of glioma-infiltrating T cells. Findings and caveats of the study: Tissue and blood shared very few CDR3 sequences. Above-expected tissue-blood divergence occurred in all gliomas, most in low-grade ones.

Germline V CDR1 and CDR2: MNHNY, SVGAGI (reference sequence). Both ends counted, the CDR3 spans 14 residues. Sequencing was performed on glioma tissue, nonneoplastic brain tissue, or PBMCs (not recorded which). This chain uses TRBV6-6 with TRBJ2-7. This sequence originates from a human donor with low-grade glioma or glioblastoma, undergoing nonglioma brain surgery, or in good health (not recorded which). The CDR3 here is CASSYSFFGSKQYF.